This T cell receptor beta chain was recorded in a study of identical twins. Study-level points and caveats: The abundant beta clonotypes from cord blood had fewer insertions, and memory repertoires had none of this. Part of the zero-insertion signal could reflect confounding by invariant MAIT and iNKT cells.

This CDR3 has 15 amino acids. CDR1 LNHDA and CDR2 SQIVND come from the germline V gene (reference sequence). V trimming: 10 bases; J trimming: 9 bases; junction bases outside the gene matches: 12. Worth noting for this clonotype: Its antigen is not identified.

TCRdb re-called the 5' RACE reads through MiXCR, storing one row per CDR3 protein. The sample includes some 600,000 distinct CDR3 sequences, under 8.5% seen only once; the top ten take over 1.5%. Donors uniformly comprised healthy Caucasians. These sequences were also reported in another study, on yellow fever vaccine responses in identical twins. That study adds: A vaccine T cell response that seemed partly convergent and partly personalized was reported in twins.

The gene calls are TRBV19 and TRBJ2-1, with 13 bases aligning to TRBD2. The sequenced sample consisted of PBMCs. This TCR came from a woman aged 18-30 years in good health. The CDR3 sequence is CATSRLAGGVGEQFF. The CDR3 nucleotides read TGTGCCACCTCTCGACTAGCGGGGGGCGTGGGTGAGCAGTTCTTC.